The 12 T cell receptor beta chains below were found in one sample sequenced in a study of blood T cell repertoires in COVID-19. Produced via immunoSEQ multiplex PCR; TCRdb's table is partial and in-frame only. The repertoire has approximately 200,000 clones, more than 70% of them found once; the top ten carry around 9%. What was sequenced was PBMCs or T cells enriched from blood (not recorded which). The receptor set was obtained from a woman aged 25 to 39 who had recovered from COVID-19.

The V gene is TRBV14, the J gene TRBJ1-5; 8 bases align to TRBD1. This CDR3 is 19 amino acids long. Germline lookup yields CDR1 SGHDN and CDR2 FVKESK. The J segment lost 0 bases and the V segment lost 0 bases, leaving 10 bases of the junction unmatched. In DNA form, the CDR3 reads TGTGCCAGCAGCCAAGATAACAGGGGGAACAGGTATAGCAATCAGCCCCAGCATTTT. As protein: CASSQDNRGNRYSNQPQHF.

This chain links TRBV10-3 with TRBJ2-4, with D possibly matching TRBD2 (6 bases). The CDR3 runs to 13 residues. V gave up 4 bases and J gave up 3 bases, with 7 bases separating them. Germline V lookup: CDR1 ENHRY, CDR2 SYGVKD. The CDR3 here is CAISGGDKNIQYF. DNA for the CDR3: TGTGCCATCAGTGGGGGGGACAAAAACATTCAGTACTTC.

The V gene is TRBV7-9, the J gene TRBJ1-4; no definite D call. Germline-derived CDR1 and CDR2 are SEHNR and FQNEAQ (reference sequence). The CDR3 contains 13 residues. Between the trimmed V and J ends, which lost 7 bases and 5 bases, there was a span of 11 bases. The CDR3 spells CASNPGNNEKLFF. CDR3 DNA: TGTGCCAGCAACCCCGGGAACAATGAAAAACTGTTTTTT. Together with reference TRBV7-9 and TRBJ1-4, the CDR3 gives the full variable domain: DTGVSQNPRHKITKRGQNVTFRCDPISEHNRLYWYRQTLGQGPEFLTYFQNEAQLEKSRLLSDRFSAERPKGSFSTLEIQRTEQGDSAMYLCASNPGNNEKLFFGSGTQLSVL.

This chain joins TRBV5-1 and TRBJ2-7; D may be TRBD1 (6 bases). The CDR3 covers 16 residues. The V and J ends lost 3 bases and 7 bases respectively, with 23 bases between them. Germline CDR1 reads SGHRS; CDR2 reads YFSETQ. CDR3 sequence: CASSSTPRGNSREQYF. DNA for the CDR3: TGCGCCAGCAGCTCTACCCCCAGGGGTAATTCGCGGGAGCAGTACTTC. Drawing the rest from reference TRBV5-1 and TRBJ2-7, the complete variable domain is KAGVTQTPRYLIKTRGQQVTLSCSPISGHRSVSWYQQTPGQGLQFLFEYFSETQRNKGNFPGRFSGRQFSNSRSEMNVSTLELGDSALYLCASSSTPRGNSREQYFGPGTRLTVT.

This chain links TRBV7-9 with TRBJ1-1; D might be TRBD1 (5 bases). Germline CDR1 and CDR2: SEHNR and FQNEAQ (reference sequence). The CDR3 contains 14 residues. Trimming pared 3 bases from V and 2 bases from J, leaving 10 bases between. Written as DNA, the CDR3 is TGTGCCAGCAGCTTGGGGCAGCTTAACACTGAAGCTTTCTTT. This sequence encodes CASSLGQLNTEAFF.

The genes are TRBV1 and TRBJ2-7; no DNA check was done on the table's D call, TRBD2. TRBV1 is noted as a pseudogene. This CDR3 region has 12 residues. CDR3 residues: CTSSQVLYEQYF. The CDR3 DNA sequence: TGCACCAGCAGCCAAGTTCTCTACGAGCAGTACTTC.

V usage is TRBV10-1 and J usage is TRBJ2-1; D might be TRBD1 (5 bases). V lost 3 bases to trimming and J lost 6 bases, with 18 bases between them. The CDR3 consists of 16 residues. The germline CDR1 and CDR2 sequences are WNHNN and SYGVQD (reference sequence). The CDR3 DNA sequence: TGCGCCAGCAGTGATTTTAAGGGGTCCAGGGTCAATGAGCAGTTCTTC. It codes for CASSDFKGSRVNEQFF.

The gene calls are TRBV30 and TRBJ2-1, with D perhaps TRBD1 (5 bases). The CDR3 length is 13 residues. V was shortened by 4 bases and J by 12 bases, with 19 bases between the two germline ends. Germline values: CDR1 GTSNPN, CDR2 SVGIG (reference sequence). The CDR3: CAWTQRGQGWQFF. CDR3 DNA: TGTGCCTGGACCCAAAGGGGCCAAGGGTGGCAGTTCTTC.

The chain joins TRBV18 to TRBJ1-6; 8 bases are a match to TRBD1. The trim removed 3 bases at V and 9 bases at J, leaving 4 bases unmatched. Germline CDR1 reads KGHSH; CDR2 reads LQKENI. The CDR3 has 14 amino acids. In DNA form, the CDR3 reads TGTGCCAGCTCACCGGACAGGGACGGTTCACCCCTCCACTTT. Protein: CASSPDRDGSPLHF.

V usage is TRBV27 and J usage is TRBJ2-7; 15 bases are shared with TRBD2. CDR1 is MNHEY and CDR2 is SMNVEV in the germline V gene (reference sequence). After removal of 5 bases from V and 4 bases from J, the junction contained 6 bases not matched to a gene. The CDR3 loop spans 16 amino acids. The CDR3, as DNA: TGTGCCAGCAGTCCCCCCGGGACTAGCGGGAGGTACGAGCAGTACTTC. Translated, it gives CASSPPGTSGRYEQYF.

The V gene is TRBV5-5, the J gene TRBJ1-4, with 8 nucleotides matching TRBD1. The CDR3 spans 13 residues. Germline CDR1 and CDR2: SGHKS and YYEKEE (reference sequence). Trimming removed 4 bases from V and 17 bases from J; junction bases left unmatched: 13. CDR3 region: CASSPGTGEGVFF. DNA of the CDR3: TGTGCCAGCAGCCCTGGGACAGGCGAAGGTGTTTTTTTT.

The rearrangement links TRBV5-5 to TRBJ2-7; TRBD2 matches at 13 bases. Unmatched junction bases numbered 2, after V lost 0 bases and J lost 2 bases. Germline V gene lookup returns CDR1 SGHKS and CDR2 YYEKEE (reference sequence). The CDR3 is 16 amino acids. The CDR3 DNA is TGTGCCAGCAGCTTGGCCGGACTAGCGGGAGCCTACGAGCAGTACTTC. Protein sequence: CASSLAGLAGAYEQYF.